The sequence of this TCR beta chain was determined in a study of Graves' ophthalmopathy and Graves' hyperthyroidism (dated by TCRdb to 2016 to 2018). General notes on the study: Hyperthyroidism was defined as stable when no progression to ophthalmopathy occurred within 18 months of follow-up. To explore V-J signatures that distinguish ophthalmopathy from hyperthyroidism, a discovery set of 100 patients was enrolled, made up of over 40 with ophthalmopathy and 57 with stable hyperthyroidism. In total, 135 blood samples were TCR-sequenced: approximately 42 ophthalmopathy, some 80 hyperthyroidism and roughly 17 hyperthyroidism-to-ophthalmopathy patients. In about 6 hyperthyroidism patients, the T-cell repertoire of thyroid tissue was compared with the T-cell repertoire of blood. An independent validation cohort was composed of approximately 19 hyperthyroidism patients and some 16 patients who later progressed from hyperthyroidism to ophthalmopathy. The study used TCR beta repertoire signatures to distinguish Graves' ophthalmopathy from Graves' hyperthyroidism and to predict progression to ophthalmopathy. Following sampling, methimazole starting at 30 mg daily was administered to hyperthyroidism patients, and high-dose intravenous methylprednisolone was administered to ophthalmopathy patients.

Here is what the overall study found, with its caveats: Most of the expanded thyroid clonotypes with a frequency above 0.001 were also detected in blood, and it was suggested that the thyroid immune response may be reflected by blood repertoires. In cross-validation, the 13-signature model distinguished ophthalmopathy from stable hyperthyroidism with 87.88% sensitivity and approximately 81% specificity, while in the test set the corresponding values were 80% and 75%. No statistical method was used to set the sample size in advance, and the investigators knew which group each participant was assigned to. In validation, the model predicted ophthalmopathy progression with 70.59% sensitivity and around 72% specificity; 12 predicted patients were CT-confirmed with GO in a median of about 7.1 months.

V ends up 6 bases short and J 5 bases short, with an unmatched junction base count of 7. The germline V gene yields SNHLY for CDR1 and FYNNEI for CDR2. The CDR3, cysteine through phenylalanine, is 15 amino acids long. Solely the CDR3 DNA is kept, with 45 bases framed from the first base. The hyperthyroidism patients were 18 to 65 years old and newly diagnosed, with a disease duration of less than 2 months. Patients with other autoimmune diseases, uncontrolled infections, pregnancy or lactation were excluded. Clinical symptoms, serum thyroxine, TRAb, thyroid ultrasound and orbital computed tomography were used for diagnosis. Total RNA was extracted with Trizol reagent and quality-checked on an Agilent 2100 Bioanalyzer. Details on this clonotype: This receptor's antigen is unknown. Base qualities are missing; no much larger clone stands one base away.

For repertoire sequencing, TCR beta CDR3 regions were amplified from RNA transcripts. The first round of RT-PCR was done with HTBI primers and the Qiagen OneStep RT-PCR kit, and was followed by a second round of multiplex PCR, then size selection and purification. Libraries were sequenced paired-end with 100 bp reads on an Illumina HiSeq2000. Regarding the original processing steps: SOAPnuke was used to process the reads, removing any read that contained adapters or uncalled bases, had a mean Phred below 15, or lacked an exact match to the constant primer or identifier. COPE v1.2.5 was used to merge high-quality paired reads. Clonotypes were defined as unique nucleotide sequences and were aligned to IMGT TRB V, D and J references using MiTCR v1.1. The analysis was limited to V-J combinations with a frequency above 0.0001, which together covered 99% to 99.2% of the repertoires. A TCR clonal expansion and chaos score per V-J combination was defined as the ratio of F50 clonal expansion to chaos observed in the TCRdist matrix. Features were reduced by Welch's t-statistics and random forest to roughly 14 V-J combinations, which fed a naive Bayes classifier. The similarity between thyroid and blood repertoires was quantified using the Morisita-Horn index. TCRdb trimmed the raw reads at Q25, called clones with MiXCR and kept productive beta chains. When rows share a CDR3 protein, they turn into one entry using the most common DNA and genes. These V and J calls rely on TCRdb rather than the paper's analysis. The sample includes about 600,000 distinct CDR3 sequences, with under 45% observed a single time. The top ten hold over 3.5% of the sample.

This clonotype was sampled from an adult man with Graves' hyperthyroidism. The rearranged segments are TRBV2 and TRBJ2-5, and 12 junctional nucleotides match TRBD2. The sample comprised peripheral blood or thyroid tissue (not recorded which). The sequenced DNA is TGTGCCAGCAGCGGACTAGCGGGATATAAGGAGACCCAGTACTTC. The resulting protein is CASSGLAGYKETQYF.